This TCR beta chain was sequenced for a study of CD8 T cells in ankylosing spondylitis. Unmatched junction bases numbered 9, after V lost 2 bases and J lost 5 bases. Germline V lookup: CDR1 SGDLS, CDR2 YYNGEE. This CDR3 has 15 amino acids. MiXCR, applied by TCRdb to the 5' RACE reads, yields one record per CDR3 protein. The sample includes roughly 230,000 distinct CDR3 sequences, over 15% seen only once; the top ten take around 32%. The receptor was isolated from a male donor with ankylosing spondylitis or in good health (not recorded which). Sequenced material: blood, either unsorted or a sorted T cell fraction (not recorded which). The chain is built from TRBV9 and TRBJ2-5, with 7 bases identical to TRBD1. The CDR3 is CASSVSGGIGETQYF. The CDR3 DNA reads TGTGCCAGCAGCGTTTCAGGGGGAATTGGGGAGACCCAGTACTTC. Drawing the rest from reference TRBV9 and TRBJ2-5, the complete variable domain is DSGVTQTPKHLITATGQRVTLRCSPRSGDLSVYWYQQSLDQGLQFLIQYYNGEERAKGNILERFSAQQFPDLHSELNLSSLELGDSALYFCASSVSGGIGETQYFGPGTRLLVL.